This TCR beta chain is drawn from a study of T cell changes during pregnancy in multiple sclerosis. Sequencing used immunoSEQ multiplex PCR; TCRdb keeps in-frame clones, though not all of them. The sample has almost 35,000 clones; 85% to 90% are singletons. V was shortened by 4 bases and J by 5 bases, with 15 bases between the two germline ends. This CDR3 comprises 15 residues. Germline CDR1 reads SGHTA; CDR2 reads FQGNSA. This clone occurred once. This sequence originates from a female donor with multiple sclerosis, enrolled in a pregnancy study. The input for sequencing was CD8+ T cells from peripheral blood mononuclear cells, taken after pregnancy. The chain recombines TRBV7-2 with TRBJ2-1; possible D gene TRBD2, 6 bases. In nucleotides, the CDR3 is TGTGCCAGCAGCTCATTCGAGAAGCGGGACAATGAGCAGTTCTTC. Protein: CASSSFEKRDNEQFF.